The 31 T cell receptor beta chains given below trace back to one sample, sequenced in a study of T cell responses to AZD1222 COVID-19 vaccine. The table came from immunoSEQ multiplex PCR; TCRdb's copy has only in-frame clones and leaves some out. The sample records roughly 110,000 clones, 90% being singletons. This sample comprised peripheral blood, obtained on day 0 of AZD1222 vaccination. The receptors here all came from an adult in good health.

In this sample, this clone turned up a few times. This chain links TRBV5-8 with TRBJ1-4; TRBD1 agrees at 7 bases. The CDR3 covers 16 residues. The ends lost 0 bases at V and 4 bases at J; junction bases unmatched: 6. Germline V gene data show CDR1 as SGHTS and CDR2 as YDEGEE. CDR3 residues: CASSLAPGTVNEKLFF. The CDR3 DNA reads as TGTGCCAGCAGCTTGGCCCCCGGGACAGTTAATGAAAAACTGTTTTTT. Using reference TRBV5-8 and TRBJ1-4 for the parts outside the CDR3, the full variable domain is EAGVTQSPTHLIKTRGQQATLRCSPISGHTSVYWYQQALGLGLQFLLWYDEGEERNRGNFPPRFSGRQFPNYSSELNVNALELEDSALYLCASSLAPGTVNEKLFFGSGTQLSVL.

The V call is TRBV28, the J call TRBJ1-1; D call uncertain. With 3 bases removed from V and 10 bases from J, the gap between germline ends came to 6 bases. Germline V gene sequence: CDR1 MDHEN, CDR2 SYDVKM. The CDR3 has 10 residues. CDR3 residues: CASSLVRAFF. CDR3 DNA: TGTGCCAGCAGTTTGGTAAGAGCTTTCTTT.

This clone was counted once. V gene TRBV7-2 combines with J gene TRBJ2-6; no reliable D call. Germline V gene sequence: CDR1 SGHTA, CDR2 FQGNSA. The CDR3 loop spans 17 amino acids. Between the trimmed V and J ends, which lost 1 base and 0 bases, there was a span of 10 bases. Written as DNA, the CDR3 is TGTGCCAGCAGCTTAGGGATACCGAGCTCTGGGGCCAACGTCCTGACTTTC. Translating it yields CASSLGIPSSGANVLTF.

The rearrangement uses TRBV15 and TRBJ2-1; 7 bases map to TRBD2. Germline V gene lookup returns CDR1 LNHNV and CDR2 YYDKDF (reference sequence). CDR3 size: 16 residues. V was pared by 1 base and J by 2 bases, with 5 bases of the junction left unmatched. CDR3 loop: CATSRALSGAYNEQFF. The DNA for the CDR3 is TGTGCCACCAGCAGAGCGTTGAGCGGGGCCTACAATGAGCAGTTCTTC.

The chain uses TRBV2 and TRBJ2-1; 7 bases match TRBD1. Trimming took 8 bases from V and 10 from J; bases not matched to a gene: 2. Germline assignment: CDR1 SNHLY and CDR2 FYNNEI. The CDR3 is 10 amino acids. The CDR3 DNA reads as TGTGCCAGCCTAGGGGGCGAGCAGTTCTTC. Amino acids: CASLGGEQFF. The full variable domain, rest sourced from reference TRBV2 and TRBJ2-1, is EPEVTQTPSHQVTQMGQEVILRCVPISNHLYFYWYRQILGQKVEFLVSFYNNEISEKSEIFDDQFSVERPDGSNFTLKIRSTKLEDSAMYFCASLGGEQFFGPGTRLTVL.

The chain is built from TRBV5-1 and TRBJ1-1; D is unresolved. The germline V gene has CDR1 SGHRS and CDR2 YFSETQ. The CDR3 consists of 13 residues. With 1 base removed from V and 1 base from J, the gap between germline ends came to 5 bases. The CDR3: CASSLHGNTEAFF. The CDR3 nucleotides read TGCGCCAGCAGCTTGCACGGGAACACTGAAGCTTTCTTT.

The chain uses TRBV28 and TRBJ2-7; no definite D call. There are 13 residues in the CDR3. CDR1 is MDHEN, CDR2 SYDVKM, per germline. V was clipped by 3 bases and J by 3 bases, with 9 bases between them. The CDR3 sequence: CASSFAQSYEQYF. CDR3 DNA sequence: TGTGCCAGCAGTTTCGCCCAGAGCTACGAGCAGTACTTC.

This chain joins TRBV6-6 and TRBJ2-5, with D hard to call. The CDR3 is 14 amino acids. The ends were cut back, 5 bases at V and 2 bases at J, with 12 bases in the middle. Per the germline V gene, CDR1 is MNHNY and CDR2 is SVGAGI (reference sequence). CDR3 nucleotides: TGTGCCAGCAGTCGATCAGTGGGACAAGAGACCCAGTACTTC. Translation: CASSRSVGQETQYF.

The chain carries TRBV12-3 or TRBV12-4 and TRBJ1-4, with TRBD1 identical over 9 bases. There are 12 residues in the CDR3. The J segment lost 15 bases and the V segment lost 4 bases, leaving 6 bases of the junction unmatched. CDR3 loop: CASSSSGQGMFF. The CDR3 nucleotides are TGTGCCAGCAGTTCCTCGGGACAGGGAATGTTTTTT.

The chain joins TRBV28 to TRBJ2-5; a possible D gene is TRBD2 (6 bases). Germline V lookup: CDR1 MDHEN, CDR2 SYDVKM. This CDR3 spans 14 amino acids. V was pared by 6 bases and J by 2 bases, with 13 bases between. Written as DNA, the CDR3 is TGTGCCAGCAGGCCCGGAGGGAATCAAGAGACCCAGTACTTC. It codes for CASRPGGNQETQYF.

V usage is TRBV28 and J usage is TRBJ2-1, with 13 positions matching TRBD2. The ends lost 6 bases at V and 3 bases at J; junction bases unmatched: 5. CDR1 and CDR2 (germline): MDHEN, SYDVKM. The CDR3 consists of 16 residues. CDR3 sequence: CASSLGTSGVYNEQFF. CDR3 DNA: TGTGCCAGCAGCTTAGGGACTAGCGGGGTCTACAATGAGCAGTTCTTC.

This clone was observed once. The rearrangement joins TRBV10-1 to TRBJ2-1; the D is unclear. Between the trimmed V and J ends, which lost 4 bases and 7 bases, there was a span of 11 bases. The CDR3 runs to 13 residues. Germline CDR1 reads WNHNN; CDR2 reads SYGVQD (reference sequence). The CDR3 loop is CASSGQTRNEQFF. CDR3 DNA: TGCGCCAGCAGTGGACAAACTCGAAATGAGCAGTTCTTC.

The chain joins TRBV5-6 to TRBJ1-6; perhaps TRBD1 as D (5 bases). Germline V gives CDR1 SGHDT, CDR2 YYEEEE. The germline V and J ends were trimmed by 0 bases and 7 bases, with 11 bases remaining between them. The CDR3 is 15 amino acids. CDR3 coding DNA: TGTGCCAGCAGCTTGGGGCCAGGGAGCAATTCACCCCTCCACTTT. It is translated as CASSLGPGSNSPLHF.

The chain couples TRBV4-1 to TRBJ1-2; 12 nucleotides align to TRBD1. This CDR3 contains 17 residues. Trimming at V came to 0 bases and at J to 7 bases, leaving 9 bases not matched to a gene. CDR1 is MGHRA and CDR2 is YSYEKL in the germline V gene. The CDR3 nucleotides read TGCGCCAGCAGCCAAGATCAGGGGACAGGGGGCTACCTTGGCTACACCTTC. This gives the protein CASSQDQGTGGYLGYTF.

V and J are TRBV19 and TRBJ1-4; D uncertain. Germline V gives CDR1 LNHDA, CDR2 SQIVND (reference sequence). Trimming took off 3 bases at V and 3 bases at J, with 8 bases between the two ends. The CDR3 has 14 amino acids. CDR3 nucleotides: TGTGCCAGTAGTATGGGCAGTTCTAATGAAAAACTGTTTTTT. Amino acids: CASSMGSSNEKLFF. The whole variable domain, remainder taken from reference TRBV19 and TRBJ1-4, is DGGITQSPKYLFRKEGQNVTLSCEQNLNHDAMYWYRQDPGQGLRLIYYSQIVNDFQKGDIAEGYSVSREKKESFPLTVTSAQKNPTAFYLCASSMGSSNEKLFFGSGTQLSVL.

This chain connects TRBV21-1 to TRBJ2-7; no check of the table's D call, TRBD2, against the DNA was made. TRBV21-1 is flagged as a pseudogene. The CDR3 consists of 15 residues. This CDR3 reads CASSKAGGIAYEQYF. The CDR3 nucleotides are TGTGCCAGCAGCAAAGCGGGGGGTATCGCCTACGAGCAGTACTTC.

This chain connects TRBV7-6 to TRBJ2-1; 7 bases map to TRBD2. Trimming cost V 5 bases and J 8 bases; bases outside gene matches: 6. CDR1 SGHVS and CDR2 FNYEAQ come from the germline V gene. The CDR3 loop spans 13 amino acids. CDR3 protein: CASSKTGRDEQFF. For the CDR3, the DNA is TGTGCCAGCAGCAAAACGGGGAGGGATGAGCAGTTCTTC.

The rearrangement joins TRBV2 to TRBJ2-7, with 8 bases fitting TRBD2. V lost 6 bases and J lost 0; bases outside the gene matches: 10. The CDR3 sequence is 16 residues long. Germline loops: CDR1 SNHLY, CDR2 FYNNEI. This CDR3 is CASSARGGLASYEQYF. In DNA form, the CDR3 reads TGTGCCAGCAGCGCTCGGGGGGGGCTAGCCTCCTACGAGCAGTACTTC.

The chain links TRBV2 to TRBJ2-7, with D hard to call. The germline CDR1 and CDR2 sequences are SNHLY and FYNNEI. The CDR3 runs 12 residues. The V end lost 5 bases, the J end lost 2 bases, and 7 bases lay between the germline ends. In nucleotides, the CDR3 is TGTGCCAGCAGTCGCGGACCCTACGAGCAGTACTTC. Its protein product is CASSRGPYEQYF.

The chain has TRBV5-1 and TRBJ2-2; D gene unclear. The germline V and J ends were trimmed by 0 bases and 5 bases, with 11 bases remaining between them. The length of the CDR3 is 15 residues. Per the germline V gene, CDR1 is SGHRS and CDR2 is YFSETQ. The CDR3 loop reads CASSLDPGRTGELFF. DNA of the CDR3: TGCGCCAGCAGCTTGGATCCCGGGCGGACCGGGGAGCTGTTTTTT.

This clone was detected once. The chain is built from TRBV5-4 and TRBJ2-3; tentatively, D is TRBD1 or TRBD2 (5 bases each). The germline V gene has CDR1 SGHNT and CDR2 YYREEE (reference sequence). The CDR3 extends over 15 amino acids. With 4 bases removed from V and 0 bases from J, the gap between germline ends came to 12 bases. The CDR3 DNA sequence: TGTGCCAGCAGCCTCACGAGGGACAGCACAGATACGCAGTATTTT. Translating gives CASSLTRDSTDTQYF.

This rearrangement joins TRBV7-3 to TRBJ2-3; D is perhaps TRBD1 (6 bases). The CDR3 is 14 residues long. Trimming took 5 bases from V and 4 from J, leaving 13 bases between them. Germline assignment: CDR1 SGHTA and CDR2 FQGTGA. CDR3 coding DNA: TGTGCCAGCAGCGTAAACAGGGATTCAGATACGCAGTATTTT. It encodes CASSVNRDSDTQYF.

The rearrangement uses TRBV10-3 and TRBJ1-1, with D maybe TRBD1 (5 bases). CDR3 size: 14 residues. CDR1 is ENHRY and CDR2 is SYGVKD in the germline V gene. The germline V and J ends were trimmed by 6 bases and 2 bases, with 13 bases remaining between them. CDR3 sequence: CAIRRGTDNTEAFF. CDR3 bases: TGTGCCATCAGAAGGGGAACAGATAACACTGAAGCTTTCTTT.

The chain combines TRBV15 with TRBJ1-6; unclear D gene. The germline CDR1 and CDR2 sequences are LNHNV and YYDKDF (reference sequence). The CDR3 is made up of 15 amino acids. Trimming left V 1 base short and J 9 bases short, with 13 bases between. CDR3 residues: CATSRGQDLTSPLHF. The DNA of the CDR3 is TGTGCCACCAGCAGAGGGCAGGACCTGACTTCACCCCTCCACTTT.

This chain joins TRBV18 and TRBJ1-2; TRBD1 might be the D (5 bases). Germline CDR1 is KGHSH and CDR2 is LQKENI. This CDR3 is built from 14 residues. V lost 6 bases and J lost 8, with 19 bases in between. The CDR3 DNA reads TGTGCCAGCTCTACCAGTCTCCAGGGAGGGGGCTACACCTTC. This codes for CASSTSLQGGGYTF. The entire variable domain, with the rest obtained from reference TRBV18 and TRBJ1-2, is as follows: NAGVMQNPRHLVRRRGQEARLRCSPMKGHSHVYWYRQLPEEGLKFMVYLQKENIIDESGMPKERFSAEFPKEGPSILRIQQVVRGDSAAYFCASSTSLQGGGYTFGSGTRLTVV.

The chain has TRBV14 and TRBJ2-2; D may match TRBD1 or TRBD2 (6 bases each). CDR1 is SGHDN and CDR2 is FVKESK in the germline V gene. The CDR3 contains 14 residues. Deletions cut 2 bases from V and 5 bases from J, with 9 bases between. The CDR3 DNA sequence: TGTGCCAGCAGCCAAATAGGGGGGACCGGGGAGCTGTTTTTT. This translates into CASSQIGGTGELFF.

V gene TRBV3-1 (or the pseudogene TRBV3-2) combines with J gene TRBJ1-3, with 7 bases aligning to TRBD1. Germline V gives CDR1 LGHDT, CDR2 YNNKEL (reference sequence). J was trimmed by 4 bases and V by 1 base; bases with no gene match: 7. This CDR3 comprises 16 residues. The CDR3 spells CASSQAAGGAGNTIYF. CDR3 nucleotide sequence: TGTGCCAGCAGCCAAGCCGCAGGGGGAGCCGGAAACACCATATATTTT.

The chain uses TRBV2 and TRBJ2-7, with 8 positions matching TRBD1. Per the germline V gene, CDR1 is SNHLY and CDR2 is FYNNEI. The CDR3 spans 15 residues. J was trimmed by 1 base and V by 6 bases; bases with no gene match: 8. The CDR3 is CASSAGGAGSYEQYF. The CDR3 nucleotides read TGTGCCAGCAGCGCAGGGGGCGCTGGTTCCTACGAGCAGTACTTC.

The genes are TRBV7-2 and TRBJ1-3; no firm D call. Germline V gene sequence: CDR1 SGHTA, CDR2 FQGNSA. The CDR3 has 15 amino acids. V lost 2 bases to trimming and J lost 0 bases, with 8 bases between them. As DNA, the CDR3 is TGTGCCAGCAGCTTACAAGTGGACTCTGGAAACACCATATATTTT. It codes for CASSLQVDSGNTIYF.

This chain joins TRBV19 and TRBJ2-7; 8 nucleotides align to TRBD1. This CDR3 has 15 amino acids. V lost 5 bases to trimming and J lost 0 bases; unmatched junction nucleotides: 6. Germline lookup yields CDR1 LNHDA and CDR2 SQIVND (reference sequence). The CDR3 loop reads CASSQPGQASYEQYF. CDR3 coding DNA: TGTGCCAGTAGTCAACCGGGACAGGCCTCCTACGAGCAGTACTTC.

V gene TRBV2 combines with J gene TRBJ1-1; tentatively, D is TRBD1 (6 bases). CDR3 size: 13 residues. Trimming cost V 11 bases and J 0 bases, with 13 bases left between them. Germline V lookup: CDR1 SNHLY, CDR2 FYNNEI. CDR3 loop: CAARGQLNTEAFF. As DNA, the CDR3 is TGTGCCGCTCGGGGACAACTGAACACTGAAGCTTTCTTT. The full variable domain, in which reference TRBV2 and TRBJ1-1 provide the parts outside the CDR3, is EPEVTQTPSHQVTQMGQEVILRCVPISNHLYFYWYRQILGQKVEFLVSFYNNEISEKSEIFDDQFSVERPDGSNFTLKIRSTKLEDSAMYFCAARGQLNTEAFFGQGTRLTVV.